The text below deals with one T cell receptor (beta chain). Its specificity is not known. These data are taken from a study of graft-versus-host responses after intestinal transplantation. Across the whole study: Recipients got multivisceral, liver-intestinal, or isolated intestinal transplants. Among the recipients, all got anti-thymocyte globulin induction and then tacrolimus and steroids for about 3 years.

The CDR3 runs to 15 residues. Unmatched junction bases numbered 3, after V lost 1 base and J lost 1 base. CDR1 is SNHLY, CDR2 FYNNEI, per germline. Generated by immunoSEQ multiplex PCR, the TCRdb table keeps only in-frame clones and is missing some. This table holds about 88,000 clones, 80% to 95% found once. Study results and limitations: Some GvH clones were seen earlier in gut or blood, suggesting intestinal origin. After transplant, early declines in HvG clones were associated with peak levels of circulating GvH clones.

The clonotype was recovered from a human donor who received an intestinal transplant. Sequencing was performed on unstimulated CD4+ T cells sorted from spleen or lymph node cells, taken before intestinal transplant. The chain combines TRBV2 with TRBJ2-5; 7 nucleotides align to TRBD1. The CDR3 bases are TGTGCCAGCAGTGAAGTAGGGGGCCTCCAAGAGACCCAGTACTTC. Amino acid sequence: CASSEVGGLQETQYF.